Shown below are 13 T cell receptor beta chains from a single sample sequenced in a study of cytotoxic CD8 clonotypes in ibrutinib-treated CLL. Libraries were prepared by immunoSEQ multiplex PCR; TCRdb keeps only in-frame clonotypes and omits some of them. In the table there are 57,000 or so clones, 54% of which are singletons. The sequencing here drew on PBMCs, taken at disease progression, from a patient treated with ibrutinib. The receptor set was obtained from a human donor with chronic lymphocytic leukemia.

This sequence joins TRBV5-8 and TRBJ2-5; perhaps TRBD2 as D (6 bases). The CDR3 covers 13 residues. Germline V CDR1 and CDR2: SGHTS, YDEGEE. V shed 7 bases and J shed 0 bases, with 10 bases lying between them. In DNA, the CDR3 is TGTGCCAGCCGGAGGGGCTACCAAGAGACCCAGTACTTC. Its protein is CASRRGYQETQYF.

The rearrangement links TRBV5-6 to TRBJ2-7, with TRBD1 identical over 9 bases. CDR3 length: 14 residues. Losses at the gene ends were 3 bases for V and 3 bases for J; bases not matched to a gene: 4. CDR1 is SGHDT and CDR2 is YYEEEE in the germline V gene. CDR3 loop: CASSYRGLNYEQYF. Written as DNA, the CDR3 is TGTGCCAGCAGCTACAGGGGGCTGAACTACGAGCAGTACTTC.

This clone was counted ten times or more. The chain couples TRBV2 to TRBJ2-1; TRBD2 aligns across 10 bases. Trimming cost V 5 bases and J 6 bases; bases outside gene matches: 7. From germline, CDR1 is SNHLY and CDR2 FYNNEI. The CDR3 loop spans 15 amino acids. CDR3 nucleotide sequence: TGTGCCAGCAGTCCAAGGACTAGCGGACCCAATGAGCAGTTCTTC. As protein: CASSPRTSGPNEQFF. The variable domain in full, completed from reference TRBV2 and TRBJ2-1, reads EPEVTQTPSHQVTQMGQEVILRCVPISNHLYFYWYRQILGQKVEFLVSFYNNEISEKSEIFDDQFSVERPDGSNFTLKIRSTKLEDSAMYFCASSPRTSGPNEQFFGPGTRLTVL.

This clone showed up just once. The J gene is TRBJ2-2, the V gene TRBV15, with TRBD1 matching over 10 bases. This CDR3 has 16 amino acids. Per the germline V gene, CDR1 is LNHNV and CDR2 is YYDKDF (reference sequence). Trimming removed 5 bases from V and 5 bases from J; junction bases left unmatched: 8. The CDR3 bases are TGTGCCACCAGCGGCCGGGACAGGGGAACGACCGGGGAGCTGTTTTTT. Translation: CATSGRDRGTTGELFF.

The V gene is TRBV18, the J gene TRBJ2-2, with 7 bases matching TRBD1. The germline gives CDR1 KGHSH, CDR2 LQKENI. V lost 5 bases, J lost 1 base, and 4 bases stayed unmatched. This CDR3 comprises 15 residues. The CDR3 DNA is TGTGCCAGCTCAGCTGGGACAGTGAACACCGGGGAGCTGTTTTTT. This encodes CASSAGTVNTGELFF.

Points on this clone: The junction differs from germline at one of its ends, possibly a read error. The CDR3 coding sequence is TGCGCCAGCAGTTTGGGGCCTAGTATCAATGAGCAGTTCTTC. This gives the protein CASSLGPSINEQFF. The chain has TRBV5-1 and TRBJ2-1; maybe TRBD1 (5 bases). Germline CDR1 and CDR2: SGHRS and YFSETQ. The CDR3 extends over 14 amino acids.

The rearrangement joins TRBV6-1 to TRBJ2-7; D might be TRBD1 (5 bases). The CDR3 has 15 amino acids. Germline V lookup: CDR1 MNHNS, CDR2 SASEGT. Trimming left V 2 bases short and J 2 bases short, with 13 bases between. CDR3 protein: CASSESEAGPYEQYF. In nucleotides, the CDR3 is TGTGCCAGCAGTGAAAGCGAGGCAGGGCCCTACGAGCAGTACTTC.

This clone ranks as medium-sized. The rearrangement uses TRBV5-1 and TRBJ1-2; tentative D call: TRBD1 (5 bases). The CDR3 is 13 residues long. V lost 4 bases to trimming and J lost 0 bases, with 7 bases between them. Germline CDR1 reads SGHRS; CDR2 reads YFSETQ. In DNA form, the CDR3 reads TGCGCCAGCAGCCAGACAGCTAACTATGGCTACACCTTC. This sequence encodes CASSQTANYGYTF.

By sample share, this clone is medium-sized. A single base separates this from a much larger clone, so it may be a read error. The chain employs TRBV7-3 and TRBJ2-5; maybe TRBD2 (7 bases). Trimming took 5 bases from V and 5 from J, leaving 21 bases between them. Germline CDR1 reads SGHTA; CDR2 reads FQGTGA. The CDR3 length is 16 residues. The CDR3 sequence is CASSLLGGEGGETQYF. The CDR3 DNA sequence: TGTGCCAGCAGCCTATTAGGAGGGGAGGGGGGGGAGACCCAGTACTTC.

V usage is TRBV18 and J usage is TRBJ2-7, with TRBD1 matching 9 bases. The germline V gene has CDR1 KGHSH and CDR2 LQKENI. There are 15 residues in the CDR3. The V and J ends lost 3 bases and 7 bases, in that order; junction bases with no gene match: 10. CDR3 bases: TGTGCCAGCTCACCGTTGGGACAGGGTTTGGGAGAGCAGTACTTC. Its protein is CASSPLGQGLGEQYF. Together with reference TRBV18 and TRBJ2-7, the CDR3 gives the full variable domain: NAGVMQNPRHLVRRRGQEARLRCSPMKGHSHVYWYRQLPEEGLKFMVYLQKENIIDESGMPKERFSAEFPKEGPSILRIQQVVRGDSAAYFCASSPLGQGLGEQYFGPGTRLTVT.

This clone was picked up a small number of times. The rearrangement joins TRBV14 to TRBJ1-2; no firm D call. Germline loops: CDR1 SGHDN, CDR2 FVKESK. The CDR3 is made up of 14 amino acids. The germline V and J ends were trimmed by 0 bases and 4 bases, with 9 bases remaining between them. The CDR3 DNA reads as TGTGCCAGCAGCCAAGATAAGTGGCTCTATGGCTACACCTTC. This translates into CASSQDKWLYGYTF.

The chain joins TRBV18 to TRBJ2-7; 9 nucleotides agree with TRBD1. V was clipped by 3 bases and J by 5 bases; unmatched bases: 11. CDR1 KGHSH and CDR2 LQKENI come from the germline V gene. The length of the CDR3 is 16 residues. This CDR3 reads CASSPPTGGLMHEQYF. Here the CDR3 DNA reads TGTGCCAGCTCACCCCCGACAGGGGGGCTTATGCACGAGCAGTACTTC.

This clone appeared a single time. V gene TRBV5-6 combines with J gene TRBJ2-7; D ambiguous. Trimming stripped 1 base from V and 6 bases from J, with 11 bases between. The CDR3 runs 13 residues. CDR1 and CDR2 (germline): SGHDT, YYEEEE. In nucleotides, the CDR3 is TGTGCCAGCAGCTTGACAGCCTGGGGCGAGCAGTACTTC. Protein product: CASSLTAWGEQYF.